This TCR beta chain was identified during a study of technical replicates of blood from a few donors. Profiling relied on immunoSEQ multiplex PCR, and the TCRdb table lists in-frame clones only, not all of them. Of approximately 75,000 clones detected, about 97% appear once; the ten largest clones hold 0.18%. The length of the CDR3 is 11 residues. Germline V gene lookup returns CDR1 MGHRA and CDR2 YSYEKL. V shed 5 bases and J shed 16 bases, with 15 bases lying between them. This clone has just one count. This clonotype was obtained from a human donor in good health. The J gene is TRBJ1-3, the V gene TRBV4-1, with D possibly matching TRBD1 (6 bases). Specimen: T cells isolated from PBMCs. DNA for the CDR3: TGCGCCAGCAGCTCTCACGACAGGCTGTATTTT. Amino acids: CASSSHDRLYF.